This TCR beta chain was obtained from a study of T cell responses to AZD1222 COVID-19 vaccine. Trimming left V 3 bases short and J 6 bases short, with 6 bases between. Germline CDR1 and CDR2: LNHDA and SQIVND (reference sequence). CDR3 length: 11 residues. Using immunoSEQ multiplex PCR, the repertoire was profiled, and TCRdb retains in-frame clones only, with some absent. The sample has some 180,000 clones, 90% to 95% seen once; the top ten hold approximately 4%. Findings of the study overall: All repertoire sampling was performed exclusively after the peak T cell response. Dominant at 160-218 and 743-854, vaccine-associated CD4 TCRs also spanned spike. The donor cohort was predominantly white British with a female majority, and clonal diversity may have been underestimated.

Turning to this clone: The antigen remains undetermined.

Source: peripheral blood, taken 28 days after the second dose of the MenACWY control vaccine. The origin of this receptor is an adult who received the MenACWY meningococcal vaccine as a control. This chain joins TRBV19 and TRBJ2-7; D gene uncertain. Written as DNA, the CDR3 is TGTGCCAGTAGTATGCTGGGCGAGCAGTACTTC. Translating gives CASSMLGEQYF.